The rows below give T cell receptor beta chains drawn from one sample of a study of glioma-infiltrating T cells. One entry per CDR3 protein results from TCRdb running MiXCR on the multiplex PCR reads. In the table there are some 90,000 distinct CDR3 sequences, roughly 39% of which are singletons. Sequencing was done on a sample of glioma tissue, nonneoplastic brain tissue, or PBMCs (not recorded which). The receptor set was obtained from a human donor with low-grade glioma or glioblastoma, undergoing nonglioma brain surgery, or in good health (not recorded which). CDR3s include the opening cysteine and the closing phenylalanine or tryptophan. A D gene is named only where the DNA matches it firmly. Clone size is given for some rows only: seen once, a few or many times, or a class if the clone is expanded.

j_gene: TRBJ1-2; v_gene: TRBV12-3/TRBV12-4; d_gene: -; abundance: many; CDR3aa: CASSPRVGGYTF; CDR3nt: TGTGCCAGCAGTCCCCGAGTAGGAGGCTACACCTTC
j_gene: TRBJ2-1; v_gene: TRBV25-1; d_gene: -; abundance: many; CDR3aa: CASTVGTYNEQFF; CDR3nt: TGTGCCAGCACCGTAGGGACGTACAATGAGCAGTTCTTC
j_gene: TRBJ1-4; v_gene: TRBV6-1; d_gene: -; abundance: many; CDR3aa: CASSEAWGKLFF; CDR3nt: TGTGCCAGCAGTGAAGCCTGGGGAAAACTGTTTTTT
j_gene: TRBJ2-7; v_gene: TRBV18; d_gene: -; abundance: -; CDR3aa: CASSQPRTPGGSYEQYF; CDR3nt: TGTGCCAGCTCACAACCTCGGACCCCCGGGGGCTCCTACGAGCAGTACTTC
j_gene: TRBJ2-1; v_gene: TRBV6-2/TRBV6-3; d_gene: TRBD1; abundance: -; CDR3aa: CASSSSRGDREPEQFF; CDR3nt: TGTGCCAGCAGTTCCTCTAGAGGGGACAGGGAACCTGAGCAGTTCTTC
j_gene: TRBJ1-1; v_gene: TRBV20-1; d_gene: -; abundance: many; CDR3aa: CSVGYTEAFF; CDR3nt: TGCAGTGTAGGCTACACTGAAGCTTTCTTT
j_gene: TRBJ2-2; v_gene: TRBV19; d_gene: TRBD2; abundance: many; CDR3aa: CASSIAAGGGTGELFF; CDR3nt: TGTGCCAGTAGTATTGCAGCGGGAGGCGGCACCGGGGAGCTGTTTTTT
j_gene: TRBJ2-6; v_gene: TRBV18; d_gene: -; abundance: -; CDR3aa: CASSPGSGANVLTF; CDR3nt: TGTGCCAGCTCACCGGGGTCTGGGGCCAACGTCCTGACTTTC
j_gene: TRBJ2-1; v_gene: TRBV7-2; d_gene: TRBD2; abundance: once; CDR3aa: CASHPRTSLGREQFF; CDR3nt: TGTGCCAGCCACCCCCGGACTAGCCTTGGACGAGAGCAGTTCTTC
j_gene: TRBJ2-7; v_gene: TRBV6-2/TRBV6-3; d_gene: TRBD1; abundance: -; CDR3aa: CASRAGQGAREQYF; CDR3nt: TGTGCCAGCAGGGCAGGACAGGGGGCGCGAGAGCAGTACTTC
j_gene: TRBJ2-7; v_gene: TRBV20-1; d_gene: TRBD2; abundance: many; CDR3aa: CSAGTSGYEQYF; CDR3nt: TGCAGTGCTGGGACTAGCGGCTACGAGCAGTACTTC
j_gene: TRBJ1-6; v_gene: TRBV6-2/TRBV6-3; d_gene: -; abundance: -; CDR3aa: CASSLDRDSTLHF; CDR3nt: TGTGCCAGCAGCCTTGACAGAGATTCAACCCTTCACTTT
j_gene: TRBJ2-1; v_gene: TRBV29-1; d_gene: TRBD2; abundance: -; CDR3aa: CSVEPGFGGTQFF; CDR3nt: TGCAGCGTTGAACCAGGGTTCGGGGGGACCCAGTTCTTC
j_gene: TRBJ2-5; v_gene: TRBV6-2/TRBV6-3; d_gene: TRBD2; abundance: many; CDR3aa: CASSYGWTSSPQETQYF; CDR3nt: TGTGCCAGCAGTTACGGTTGGACTAGTTCTCCGCAAGAGACCCAGTACTTC
j_gene: TRBJ1-5; v_gene: TRBV19; d_gene: -; abundance: -; CDR3aa: CASREGTQGQPQHF; CDR3nt: TGTGCCAGTAGGGAAGGGACCCAGGGTCAGCCCCAGCATTTT
j_gene: TRBJ1-1; v_gene: TRBV12-3/TRBV12-4; d_gene: -; abundance: many; CDR3aa: CASSLQNMNTEAFF; CDR3nt: TGTGCCAGCAGTTTACAGAATATGAACACTGAAGCTTTCTTT
j_gene: TRBJ2-7; v_gene: TRBV20-1; d_gene: TRBD1; abundance: many; CDR3aa: CSAGWTGYEQYF; CDR3nt: TGCAGTGCTGGCTGGACAGGCTACGAGCAGTACTTC
j_gene: TRBJ1-2; v_gene: TRBV5-6; d_gene: -; abundance: many; CDR3aa: CASRPNRAEGYTF; CDR3nt: TGTGCCAGCAGGCCAAACAGGGCTGAAGGCTACACCTTC
j_gene: TRBJ2-1; v_gene: TRBV7-3; d_gene: TRBD2; abundance: many; CDR3aa: CASSRVASGNNEQFF; CDR3nt: TGTGCCAGCAGCCGGGTGGCTAGCGGGAACAATGAGCAGTTCTTC
j_gene: TRBJ1-1; v_gene: TRBV29-1; d_gene: TRBD1; abundance: -; CDR3aa: CGDTYRGTEAFF; CDR3nt: TGCGGCGACACGTACAGGGGAACTGAAGCTTTCTTT
j_gene: TRBJ2-7; v_gene: TRBV6-2/TRBV6-3; d_gene: TRBD1; abundance: once; CDR3aa: CASSYEFPGQGHEQYF; CDR3nt: TGTGCCAGCAGTTACGAGTTCCCAGGACAGGGCCACGAGCAGTACTTC
j_gene: TRBJ2-1; v_gene: TRBV5-1; d_gene: TRBD2; abundance: many; CDR3aa: CASSRETSGINEQFF; CDR3nt: TGCGCCAGCAGCCGCGAGACTAGCGGGATCAATGAGCAGTTCTTC
j_gene: TRBJ2-3; v_gene: TRBV2; d_gene: -; abundance: many; CDR3aa: CASSEGPELRPTDTQYF; CDR3nt: TGTGCCAGCAGTGAGGGTCCGGAACTAAGACCCACAGATACGCAGTATTTT
j_gene: TRBJ2-7; v_gene: TRBV4-3; d_gene: -; abundance: many; CDR3aa: CASSPFRGQYEQYF; CDR3nt: TGCGCCAGCAGCCCCTTCCGGGGTCAATACGAGCAGTACTTC
j_gene: TRBJ2-3; v_gene: TRBV7-8; d_gene: TRBD1; abundance: many; CDR3aa: CASRFFGQGATDTQYF; CDR3nt: TGTGCCAGCAGGTTCTTTGGACAGGGGGCAACAGATACGCAGTATTTT
j_gene: TRBJ1-4; v_gene: TRBV11-3; d_gene: TRBD1; abundance: many; CDR3aa: CASSPGTANNEKLFF; CDR3nt: TGTGCCAGCAGCCCGGGGACAGCTAATAATGAAAAACTGTTTTTT
j_gene: TRBJ2-3; v_gene: TRBV3-1; d_gene: -; abundance: many; CDR3aa: CASSQDGSLTDTQYF; CDR3nt: TGTGCCAGCAGCCAAGATGGTTCACTTACAGATACGCAGTATTTT
j_gene: TRBJ2-1; v_gene: TRBV27; d_gene: -; abundance: -; CDR3aa: CARSGSSYNEQFF; CDR3nt: TGTGCCAGAAGTGGATCTTCCTACAATGAGCAGTTCTTC
j_gene: TRBJ1-3; v_gene: TRBV7-2; d_gene: -; abundance: many; CDR3aa: CASSLAGSGNTIYF; CDR3nt: TGTGCCAGCAGCTTAGCGGGGTCCGGAAACACCATATATTTT
j_gene: TRBJ2-3; v_gene: TRBV19; d_gene: -; abundance: many; CDR3aa: CASKTQDTDTQYF; CDR3nt: TGTGCCAGTAAGACTCAAGATACAGATACGCAGTATTTT
j_gene: TRBJ1-1; v_gene: TRBV7-3; d_gene: -; abundance: many; CDR3aa: CASSLEGWGTEAFF; CDR3nt: TGTGCCAGCAGCTTAGAGGGATGGGGCACTGAAGCTTTCTTT
j_gene: TRBJ2-1; v_gene: TRBV24-1; d_gene: TRBD2; abundance: -; CDR3aa: CATSDLATSGGIGEQFF; CDR3nt: TGTGCCACCAGTGATTTAGCGACTAGCGGGGGGATCGGAGAGCAGTTCTTC
j_gene: TRBJ2-1; v_gene: TRBV29-1; d_gene: -; abundance: once; CDR3aa: CSVGDAAMYLCATSAVGNEQFF; CDR3nt: -
j_gene: TRBJ1-1; v_gene: TRBV6-4; d_gene: -; abundance: many; CDR3aa: CASSVGQNTEAFF; CDR3nt: TGTGCCAGCAGTGTAGGTCAGAACACTGAAGCTTTCTTT
j_gene: TRBJ2-7; v_gene: TRBV6-1; d_gene: TRBD1; abundance: -; CDR3aa: CVISRDRVHYEQYF; CDR3nt: TGTGTCATCAGCCGGGACAGGGTTCATTACGAGCAGTACTTC
j_gene: TRBJ1-4; v_gene: TRBV28; d_gene: -; abundance: many; CDR3aa: CASSLGSQLNEKLFF; CDR3nt: TGTGCCAGCAGTTTAGGGTCCCAGTTAAATGAAAAACTGTTTTTT
j_gene: TRBJ2-6; v_gene: TRBV9; d_gene: TRBD1; abundance: -; CDR3aa: CASSGLTGAGANVLTF; CDR3nt: TGTGCCAGCAGTGGACTGACAGGGGCTGGGGCCAACGTCCTGACTTTC
j_gene: TRBJ2-2; v_gene: TRBV14; d_gene: -; abundance: many; CDR3aa: CASSQARLFPPTGELFF; CDR3nt: TGTGCCAGCAGCCAAGCGCGACTATTCCCACCGACCGGGGAGCTGTTTTTT
j_gene: TRBJ2-2; v_gene: TRBV19; d_gene: -; abundance: many; CDR3aa: CASSIMGLAGELFF; CDR3nt: TGTGCCAGTAGTATTATGGGGTTGGCCGGGGAGCTGTTTTTT
j_gene: TRBJ2-5; v_gene: TRBV6-5; d_gene: TRBD1; abundance: -; CDR3aa: CASSPRQGAETQYF; CDR3nt: TGTGCCAGTAGTCCGAGACAGGGGGCGGAGACCCAGTACTTC
j_gene: TRBJ2-5; v_gene: TRBV5-1; d_gene: TRBD1; abundance: -; CDR3aa: CASSLAQGQGLAQETQYF; CDR3nt: TGCGCCAGCAGCTTGGCCCAAGGACAGGGTTTGGCCCAAGAGACCCAGTACTTC
j_gene: TRBJ1-1; v_gene: TRBV19; d_gene: -; abundance: many; CDR3aa: CASSMVSSNTEAFF; CDR3nt: TGTGCCAGTAGTATGGTATCCAGCAACACTGAAGCTTTCTTT
j_gene: TRBJ2-6; v_gene: TRBV28; d_gene: -; abundance: many; CDR3aa: CASSFHALSGANVLTF; CDR3nt: TGTGCCAGCAGTTTTCATGCCCTGTCTGGGGCCAACGTCCTGACTTTC
j_gene: TRBJ2-3; v_gene: TRBV20-1; d_gene: TRBD2; abundance: -; CDR3aa: CGAPGLAGGPLDTQYF; CDR3nt: TGCGGTGCTCCGGGACTAGCGGGAGGGCCTTTAGATACGCAGTATTTT
j_gene: TRBJ2-1; v_gene: TRBV7-7; d_gene: -; abundance: many; CDR3aa: CASSLMATTKEQFF; CDR3nt: TGTGCCAGCAGCTTAATGGCCACCACAAAAGAGCAGTTCTTC
j_gene: TRBJ2-2; v_gene: TRBV29-1; d_gene: TRBD1; abundance: -; CDR3aa: CSVTGGNANTVELFF; CDR3nt: TGCAGCGTGACAGGGGGGAACGCGAACACCGTGGAGCTGTTTTTT
j_gene: TRBJ1-4; v_gene: TRBV28; d_gene: -; abundance: medium-sized; CDR3aa: CASSPYGTNEKLFF; CDR3nt: TGTGCCAGCAGTCCTTATGGCACTAATGAAAAACTGTTTTTT
j_gene: TRBJ2-6; v_gene: TRBV12-5; d_gene: TRBD1; abundance: many; CDR3aa: CASGLVMGQKSPGANVLTF; CDR3nt: TGTGCTAGTGGTTTGGTAATGGGACAGAAGTCTCCTGGGGCCAACGTCCTGACTTTC
j_gene: TRBJ2-5; v_gene: TRBV2; d_gene: -; abundance: many; CDR3aa: CASQQEQETQYF; CDR3nt: TGTGCCAGCCAACAAGAACAAGAGACCCAGTACTTC
j_gene: TRBJ2-7; v_gene: TRBV7-9; d_gene: -; abundance: -; CDR3aa: CASSQLEAGASYEQYF; CDR3nt: TGTGCCAGCAGCCAACTCGAGGCAGGGGCCTCCTACGAGCAGTACTTC
j_gene: TRBJ1-1; v_gene: TRBV5-4; d_gene: -; abundance: many; CDR3aa: CASSQTPNTEAFF; CDR3nt: TGTGCCAGCAGCCAAACACCGAACACTGAAGCTTTCTTT
j_gene: TRBJ1-1; v_gene: TRBV10-3; d_gene: TRBD1; abundance: many; CDR3aa: CAISEGQGAWNTEAFF; CDR3nt: TGTGCCATCAGTGAGGGACAGGGGGCATGGAACACTGAAGCTTTCTTT
j_gene: TRBJ1-5; v_gene: TRBV20-1; d_gene: -; abundance: -; CDR3aa: CSAVRTGRNQPRHF; CDR3nt: TGCAGTGCTGTGAGAACAGGGAGAAATCAGCCCCGGCATTTT